This T cell receptor beta chain came from a study of spatial heterogeneity in lung cancer. In the library, each TCR cDNA molecule bore its own unique molecular identifier. TCRdb re-called the 5' RACE reads through MiXCR, storing one row per CDR3 protein. Here the sample spans 45,000 to 65,000 distinct CDR3 sequences, roughly 7.5% being singletons. Time point given: sample taken at primary tumor resection. Whole RNA, isolated from tumor, nontumor lung or frozen PBMC, was sequenced without prior sorting. Samples were obtained from some 70 donors, all untreated early-stage non-small cell lung cancer patients. In its sample, this clonotype was seen many times. The clonotype originates from a female donor with early-stage non-small cell lung cancer. The material was PBMCs, obtained at surgery.

DNA of the CDR3: TGTGCCAGCAGCCACCCCTCCGGGGGGGCAAAAACCGGGGAGCTGTTTTTT. It is translated as CASSHPSGGAKTGELFF. This chain connects TRBV4-2 to TRBJ2-2; TRBD2 agrees at 8 bases. V shed 3 bases, J shed 5 bases, and the junction held 11 bases outside the gene matches. The CDR3 has 17 amino acids. From germline, CDR1 is LGHNA and CDR2 YNFKEQ.